The rows below give T cell receptor beta chains drawn from one sample of a study of cytomegalovirus exposure and HLA in healthy donors. Measured with immunoSEQ multiplex PCR; TCRdb has only the in-frame clones, and not every one. Of roughly 150,000 clones in the sample, roughly 76% are singletons; the top ten hold about 2.5%. Sequences were obtained from PBMCs. The origin of the receptors is a male donor in good health and CMV-seronegative. CDR3s include the opening cysteine and the closing phenylalanine or tryptophan. D genes are given only for firm matches. Clone size is not always given. Where it is, it says once, few, many or a class for expanded clones.

TRBJ1-1 | - | - | TRBV2 | CASVREADTEAFF | TGTGCCAGCGTCAGGGAGGCGGACACTGAAGCTTTCTTT
TRBJ1-2 | - | - | TRBV10-3 | CAISDFLRQQTNYGYTF | TGTGCCATCAGTGATTTCCTTCGACAGCAAACCAACTATGGCTACACCTTC
TRBJ2-5 | - | few | TRBV25-1 | CASRSSSGETQYF | TGTGCCAGCAGATCTTCCTCAGGGGAGACCCAGTACTTC
TRBJ1-2 | - | - | TRBV7-9 | CASSPSYGYTF | TGTGCCAGCAGCCCCAGCTATGGCTACACCTTC
TRBJ1-2 | - | - | TRBV5-6 | CASSFSGIGYTF | TGTGCCAGCAGCTTCTCGGGGATTGGCTACACCTTC
TRBJ2-2 | - | - | TRBV6-6 | CASSYSRPENTGELFF | TGTGCCAGCAGTTACTCGAGGCCAGAGAACACCGGGGAGCTGTTTTTT
TRBJ2-2 | TRBD2 | - | TRBV6-6 | CASSYAGGVTGELFF | TGTGCCAGCAGTTACGCGGGGGGGGTCACCGGGGAGCTGTTTTTT
TRBJ1-2 | TRBD1 | - | TRBV7-2 | CASSSPENRGSYGYTF | TGTGCCAGCAGCTCACCCGAGAACAGGGGGTCTTATGGCTACACCTTC
TRBJ1-4 | TRBD1 | - | TRBV7-9 | CASNQGATNEKLFF | TGTGCCAGCAACCAGGGGGCTACTAATGAAAAACTGTTTTTT
TRBJ2-2 | TRBD1 | few | TRBV7-9 | CASSFRTGSTGELFF | TGTGCCAGCAGCTTCCGGACAGGAAGCACCGGGGAGCTGTTTTTT
TRBJ1-1 | - | - | TRBV19 | CASNNRADTEAFF | TGTGCCAGTAATAACAGGGCGGACACTGAAGCTTTCTTT
TRBJ1-1 | - | - | TRBV6-1 | CASREGGTEAFF | TGTGCCAGCAGGGAGGGAGGAACTGAAGCTTTCTTT
TRBJ2-3 | - | - | TRBV6-4 | CASGQGDTQYF | TGTGCCTCAGGCCAGGGGGATACGCAGTATTTT
TRBJ2-1 | TRBD2 | few | TRBV7-8 | CASSVGGGGLTNEQFF | TGTGCCAGCAGCGTCGGGGGCGGGGGGCTTACCAATGAGCAGTTCTTC
TRBJ2-7 | TRBD2 | - | TRBV7-9 | CASSSGTSGAKLSYEQYF | TGTGCCAGCAGCTCCGGGACTAGCGGGGCTAAGCTCTCCTACGAGCAGTACTTC
TRBJ1-2 | - | few | TRBV2 | CASSDFRQTPVGYTF | TGTGCCAGCAGTGACTTCCGCCAAACGCCGGTTGGCTACACCTTC
TRBJ2-2 | - | - | TRBV6-5 | CASRGWGVTGELFF | TGTGCCAGCAGGGGTTGGGGAGTCACCGGGGAGCTGTTTTTT
TRBJ1-1 | TRBD1 | - | TRBV5-1 | CASSLGDRGLVGTEAFF | TGCGCCAGCAGCTTGGGGGACAGGGGGCTGGTAGGCACTGAAGCTTTCTTT
TRBJ1-5 | - | - | TRBV14 | CASSRGGQPQHF | TGTGCCAGCAGCCGAGGCGGTCAGCCCCAGCATTTT
TRBJ1-5 | - | - | TRBV6-1 | CASSEPLGGSWSPQHF | TGTGCCAGCAGTGAACCCTTAGGCGGCTCTTGGTCGCCCCAGCATTTT
TRBJ2-3 | TRBD2 | - | TRBV10-3 | CAISLSGGATDTQYF | TGTGCCATCAGCCTTAGCGGGGGGGCGACAGATACGCAGTATTTT
TRBJ1-2 | - | - | TRBV2 | CASRPDKDYGYTF | TGTGCCAGCAGACCAGACAAAGACTATGGCTACACCTTC
TRBJ1-2 | - | - | TRBV5-4 | CASSFTGVSNYGYTF | TGTGCCAGCAGCTTTACAGGCGTTTCTAACTATGGCTACACCTTC
TRBJ1-2 | - | few | TRBV9 | CASSPRTPYYGYTF | TGTGCCAGCAGCCCACGGACACCCTACTATGGCTACACCTTC
TRBJ2-1 | TRBD1 | - | TRBV7-9 | CASSLAALLTGVNEQFF | TGTGCCAGCAGCTTAGCGGCACTTCTTACAGGGGTCAATGAGCAGTTCTTC
TRBJ1-1 | - | - | TRBV5-1 | CASSRGGRGEAFF | TGCGCCAGCAGCCGAGGGGGAAGGGGTGAAGCTTTCTTT
TRBJ1-4 | TRBD1 | - | TRBV27 | CASSRQGATNEKLFF | TGTGCCAGCAGCAGACAGGGTGCAACTAATGAAAAACTGTTTTTT
TRBJ2-7 | - | - | TRBV6-1 | CASSDGVAYEQYF | TGTGCCAGCAGTGACGGGGTAGCCTACGAGCAGTACTTC
TRBJ2-3 | TRBD1 | - | TRBV2 | CASRDRVADTQYF | TGTGCCAGTAGGGACAGGGTAGCAGATACGCAGTATTTT
TRBJ2-3 | - | - | TRBV5-1 | CASSLAGTGSTDTQYF | TGCGCCAGCAGCTTGGCAGGGACTGGGAGCACAGATACGCAGTATTTT
TRBJ1-2 | - | few | TRBV18 | CASSPGPFYGYTF | TGTGCCAGCTCACCGGGCCCTTTTTATGGCTACACCTTC
TRBJ1-1 | - | - | TRBV7-2 | CASSLLGRANTEAFF | TGTGCCAGCAGCTTACTTGGCAGGGCGAACACTGAAGCTTTCTTT
TRBJ1-6 | - | - | TRBV27 | CASSSTTAATYNSPLHF | TGTGCCAGCAGTTCAACGACTGCGGCTACCTATAATTCACCCCTCCACTTT
TRBJ2-1 | TRBD1 | once | TRBV5-4 | CASSSRTGGSSYNEQFF | TGTGCCAGCAGCTCCCGGACAGGGGGGAGCTCCTACAATGAACAGTTCTTC
TRBJ1-1 | TRBD1 | - | TRBV10-3 | CAIRDRDRMNTEAFF | TGTGCCATCAGAGACAGGGACCGGATGAACACTGAAGCTTTCTTT
TRBJ1-5 | - | - | TRBV19 | CASSRTVYSNQPQHF | TGTGCCAGTAGTAGGACTGTCTATAGCAATCAGCCCCAGCATTTT
TRBJ1-2 | - | few | TRBV6-6 | CASSRGPVGYGYTF | TGTGCCAGCAGCAGGGGCCCGGTGGGCTATGGCTACACCTTC
TRBJ1-4 | TRBD1 | - | TRBV6-5 | CASTGTGTGSEKLFF | TGTGCCAGCACCGGAACCGGGACAGGGTCGGAAAAACTGTTTTTT
TRBJ1-1 | TRBD1 | - | TRBV25-1 | CASRRQGATEAFF | TGTGCCAGCAGAAGACAGGGAGCCACTGAAGCTTTCTTT
TRBJ2-1 | TRBD2 | few | TRBV5-1 | CASSYLGTSGGRRSSYNEQFF | TGCGCCAGCAGCTACCTCGGTACTAGCGGGGGAAGAAGAAGCTCCTACAATGAGCAGTTCTTC
TRBJ1-6 | - | - | TRBV19 | CASSPSWRGDNSPLHF | TGTGCCAGTAGTCCCTCGTGGAGGGGAGATAATTCACCCCTCCACTTT
TRBJ1-1 | - | - | TRBV9 | CASSTPRDTEAFF | TGTGCCAGCAGCACTCCCAGGGACACTGAAGCTTTCTTT
TRBJ2-7 | - | - | TRBV7-6 | CASSLKVEQDYEQYF | TGTGCCAGCAGCTTAAAAGTTGAACAGGATTACGAGCAGTACTTC
TRBJ1-4 | TRBD1 | - | TRBV6-1 | CASSEAGTVEKLFF | TGTGCCAGCAGTGAAGCAGGGACAGTAGAAAAACTGTTTTTT
TRBJ1-2 | - | - | TRBV7-6 | CASSLMTASYGYTF | TGTGCCAGCAGCTTGATGACAGCGAGCTATGGCTACACCTTC
TRBJ1-3 | - | - | TRBV5-1 | CASSLVTFGGSGNTIYF | TGCGCCAGCAGCTTGGTGACGTTCGGGGGGTCTGGAAACACCATATATTTT
TRBJ1-6 | - | - | TRBV4-1 | CASSQGGDSPLHF | TGCGCCAGCAGCCAAGGGGGCGATTCACCCCTCCACTTT
TRBJ2-7 | TRBD1 | - | TRBV19 | CASSWTDRGHEQYF | TGTGCCAGTAGTTGGACGGACAGGGGGCACGAGCAGTACTTC
TRBJ2-3 | TRBD2 | - | TRBV19 | CASSPGLAGGFFTDTQYF | TGTGCCAGTAGTCCAGGACTAGCGGGGGGATTTTTTACAGATACGCAGTATTTT
TRBJ2-3 | TRBD1 | - | TRBV5-1 | CASSRDRVGTDTQYF | TGCGCCAGCAGCCGGGACAGGGTCGGTACAGATACGCAGTATTTT
TRBJ2-5 | TRBD2 | once | TRBV11-3 | CASSLGGTSGGQETQYF | TGTGCCAGCAGCTTAGGCGGGACTAGCGGGGGGCAAGAGACCCAGTACTTC
TRBJ2-1 | - | - | TRBV10-3 | CAISESVGRSSYNEQFF | TGTGCCATCAGTGAGTCTGTGGGGCGGAGCTCCTACAATGAGCAGTTCTTC
TRBJ1-1 | - | - | TRBV5-6 | CASSLEWNTEAFF | TGTGCCAGCAGCCTAGAGTGGAACACTGAAGCTTTCTTT
TRBJ1-3 | - | - | TRBV9 | CASSADRESSGNTIYF | TGTGCCAGCAGCGCGGACAGAGAGAGCTCTGGAAACACCATATATTTT
TRBJ2-3 | TRBD2 | - | TRBV5-8 | CASTLRLAGGRTDTQYF | TGTGCCAGCACCCTTAGACTAGCGGGGGGCCGCACAGATACGCAGTATTTT